This TCR beta chain was retrieved from a study of cytomegalovirus exposure and HLA in healthy donors. Study findings and constraints: The investigators catalogued 164 TCR beta chains as cytomegalovirus-associated. It was confirmed in vitro that a few of the CMV-associated chains were specific for CMV antigens. According to a subsequent analysis, TCR clusters identified in the first cohort showed a tendency to co-occur across the 120 validation repertoires.

TCRdb's copy holds only in-frame clones and misses some; the assay was immunoSEQ multiplex PCR. The top ten clones hold over 1.3% of a sample with 100,000 to 120,000 clones, approximately 90% of them seen once. V lost 6 bases and J lost 0, with 11 bases in between. The germline gives CDR1 SQVTM, CDR2 ANQGSEA. The CDR3 spans 13 residues. This clone was detected once. Its antigen is not known. This clonotype was obtained from a woman aged 25-40 years in good health and CMV-seropositive. The sample comprised PBMCs. V is TRBV29-1 and J is TRBJ1-1, with unresolved D. The CDR3 sequence is CSVGGVLNTEAFF. CDR3 DNA sequence: TGCAGCGTGGGCGGGGTTTTGAACACTGAAGCTTTCTTT.